This TCR beta chain was observed in a study of control samples from healthy donors and cancer patients. TCRdb's table, derived via immunoSEQ multiplex PCR, lists solely in-frame clones and lacks some. The repertoire holds about 160,000 clones, with just under 95% as singletons. The V gene's germline CDR1 is KGHSH and CDR2 LQKENI. This CDR3 is built from 15 residues. Trimming at V came to 3 bases and at J to 0 bases, leaving 4 bases not matched to a gene. This receptor was identified in a woman in her thirties or forties in good health. Sequenced sample: blood. The chain couples TRBV18 to TRBJ2-7; 8 bases map to TRBD2. The CDR3 spells CASSPSGVSSYEQYF. CDR3 DNA: TGTGCCAGCTCACCTAGCGGGGTGAGCTCCTACGAGCAGTACTTC.